The 29 T cell receptor beta chains below all came from one sample that was sequenced in a study of cytomegalovirus exposure and HLA in healthy donors. Vbeta (60) and Jbeta (13) primers were used in the PCR. This table comes from immunoSEQ multiplex PCR, and its TCRdb copy is limited to in-frame clones, with some not included. Altogether 150,000 to 200,000 clones are present, around four fifths being singletons, with the ten largest covering 0.96%. The sequenced sample consisted of PBMCs. Receptors were obtained from a girl aged 2 to 10 in good health and CMV-seropositive.

The CDR3: CASSFSSYEQYF. The DNA of the CDR3 is TGCGCCAGCAGCTTTTCTTCCTACGAGCAGTACTTC. This chain uses TRBV5-1 with TRBJ2-7; D ambiguous. V was pared by 2 bases and J by 1 base, with 4 bases between. The germline gives CDR1 SGHRS, CDR2 YFSETQ. The CDR3 spans 12 residues.

J is TRBJ2-5 and V is TRBV9, with unresolved D. CDR3 length: 13 residues. The germline V gene has CDR1 SGDLS and CDR2 YYNGEE. The V gene lost 3 bases and the J gene lost 0 bases, with 6 bases spanning the gap. CDR3 in amino acids: CASSGGNQETQYF. CDR3 DNA: TGTGCCAGCAGCGGAGGCAACCAAGAGACCCAGTACTTC.

The rearrangement uses TRBV27 and TRBJ2-7; D unresolved. Germline CDR1 reads MNHEY; CDR2 reads SMNVEV (reference sequence). V was clipped by 3 bases and J by 2 bases, with 11 bases between them. This CDR3 spans 14 amino acids. The CDR3 reads CASSFGHTTYEQYF. Written as DNA, the CDR3 is TGTGCCAGCAGTTTTGGCCACACAACCTACGAGCAGTACTTC.

The V and J genes are TRBV4-1 and TRBJ2-1, with a possible D match to TRBD2 (5 bases). Germline CDR1 and CDR2: MGHRA and YSYEKL. Trimming cost V 0 bases and J 4 bases, with 13 bases left between them. This CDR3 region has 16 residues. The CDR3, as DNA: TGCGCCAGCAGCCAAGAGGTTAGCGCGAATTACAATGAGCAGTTCTTC. Its protein is CASSQEVSANYNEQFF.

The V gene is TRBV5-1, the J gene TRBJ2-5; a possible D gene is TRBD1 (6 bases). Germline V gene sequence: CDR1 SGHRS, CDR2 YFSETQ. This CDR3 spans 15 amino acids. V lost 2 bases and J lost 0, with 11 bases in between. CDR3 sequence reads: CASSFRTGYQETQYF. Here the CDR3 DNA reads TGCGCCAGCAGCTTTAGAACAGGGTACCAAGAGACCCAGTACTTC.

J is TRBJ2-5 and V is TRBV5-1; TRBD1 agrees at 10 bases. This CDR3 spans 14 amino acids. Germline V lookup: CDR1 SGHRS, CDR2 YFSETQ. V gave up 3 bases and J gave up 2 bases; unmatched junction bases: 1. The DNA of the CDR3 is TGCGCCAGCAGCTGGACAGGGGGACAAGAGACCCAGTACTTC. Its protein is CASSWTGGQETQYF.

The gene calls are TRBV27 and TRBJ2-1; possible D gene TRBD2, 5 bases. Germline CDR1 MNHEY, CDR2 SMNVEV (reference sequence). The CDR3 consists of 16 residues. V lost 3 bases, J lost 5 bases, and 17 bases lay in between. CDR3 bases: TGTGCCAGCAGTTTCTGGACTCGAAACCCGAACAATGAGCAGTTCTTC. It is translated as CASSFWTRNPNNEQFF.

This sequence joins TRBV15 and TRBJ2-1, with 14 bases aligning to TRBD2. The junction had 5 bases not matched to a gene; V was cut back by 6 bases and J by 1 base. The CDR3 consists of 17 residues. Germline V gene data show CDR1 as LNHNV and CDR2 as YYDKDF (reference sequence). CDR3 coding DNA: TGTGCCACCAGAAAGGGACTAGCGGGAGAATCCTACAATGAGCAGTTCTTC. Translated, it gives CATRKGLAGESYNEQFF.

The rearrangement uses TRBV7-8 and TRBJ2-7; TRBD2 might be the D (5 bases). The CDR3 runs to 15 residues. The ends were cut back, 1 base at V and 4 bases at J, with 14 bases in the middle. Germline values: CDR1 SGHVS, CDR2 FQNEAQ. The CDR3 loop is CASSLGVWGVYEQYF. DNA for the CDR3: TGTGCCAGCAGCTTAGGCGTCTGGGGAGTATACGAGCAGTACTTC.

This clone was recorded once. Other DNA sequences in this specimen translate into the identical CDR3. This chain joins TRBV5-1 and TRBJ1-1; 7 bases align to TRBD1. Germline CDR1 and CDR2: SGHRS and YFSETQ. The CDR3 sequence is 13 residues long. After removal of 1 base from V and 3 bases from J, the junction contained 0 bases not matched to a gene. The CDR3 DNA sequence: TGCGCCAGCAGCTTGACAGGGGACACTGAAGCTTTCTTT. Protein product: CASSLTGDTEAFF.

This rearrangement joins TRBV30 to TRBJ1-2; 7 nucleotides align to TRBD1. V shed 4 bases and J 2 bases; nucleotides not matched to a gene: 7. This CDR3 has 14 amino acids. The germline CDR1 and CDR2 sequences are GTSNPN and SVGIG (reference sequence). The CDR3 spells CAWTQDRINYGYTF. CDR3 DNA: TGTGCCTGGACCCAGGACAGGATAAACTATGGCTACACCTTC.

V usage is TRBV30 and J usage is TRBJ2-3; weak D call: TRBD1 (7 bases). The CDR3 is 13 residues long. The germline CDR1 and CDR2 sequences are GTSNPN and SVGIG (reference sequence). V lost 5 bases and J lost 6, with 15 bases in between. The CDR3 region is CAWGIAGGDTQYF. In DNA form, the CDR3 reads TGTGCCTGGGGGATCGCAGGGGGGGATACGCAGTATTTT.

The chain couples TRBV30 to TRBJ2-5; no definite D call. The CDR3 is made up of 12 amino acids. The V and J ends lost 2 bases and 3 bases respectively, with 7 bases between them. CDR1 is GTSNPN, CDR2 SVGIG, per germline (reference sequence). DNA for the CDR3: TGTGCCTGGAGTACCAGCGAAGAGACCCAGTACTTC. This translates into CAWSTSEETQYF.

As to this clone: A read error may produce the germline difference seen at one junction end. The rearrangement links TRBV2 to TRBJ2-1; 7 bases are shared with TRBD2. The CDR3 is 15 residues long. Per the germline V gene, CDR1 is SNHLY and CDR2 is FYNNEI. DNA for the CDR3: TGTGCCAGCAGCGAAGAGGCGGGAGATAAGAATGAGCAGTTCTTC. Its protein is CASSEEAGDKNEQFF.

This chain connects TRBV30 to TRBJ1-2, with TRBD1 matching over 7 bases. Germline V CDR1 and CDR2: GTSNPN, SVGIG (reference sequence). The CDR3 runs 15 residues. Trimming at V came to 2 bases and at J to 3 bases, leaving 9 bases not matched to a gene. The CDR3 spells CAWSRGGGWDYGYTF. CDR3 in DNA: TGTGCCTGGAGTAGAGGGGGCGGCTGGGACTATGGCTACACCTTC.

The V and J genes are TRBV5-6 and TRBJ2-1; D is possibly TRBD2 (5 bases). Trimming removed 6 bases from V and 3 bases from J, with 13 bases in between. The CDR3 has 14 residues. The germline gives CDR1 SGHDT, CDR2 YYEEEE. CDR3 sequence reads: CASIASGDYNEQFF. In nucleotides, the CDR3 is TGTGCCAGCATTGCGAGCGGAGACTACAATGAGCAGTTCTTC.

This clone was seen only a few times. The chain couples TRBV27 to TRBJ2-1; 8 bases agree with TRBD2. The CDR3 totals 16 residues. Germline trimming cut 2 bases from V and 7 bases from J; bases unmatched to any gene: 10. Germline V gives CDR1 MNHEY, CDR2 SMNVEV (reference sequence). CDR3 DNA: TGTGCCAGCAGTTTACTAGCGGCCGGGGGGGGGAATGAGCAGTTCTTC. Translated: CASSLLAAGGGNEQFF.

V usage is TRBV25-1 and J usage is TRBJ2-1, with TRBD1 matching over 7 bases. The ends lost 8 bases at V and 6 bases at J; junction bases unmatched: 7. This CDR3 comprises 13 residues. Per germline, CDR1 MGHDK and CDR2 SYGVNS. Written as DNA, the CDR3 is TGTGCCAGCTCGAACAGGGGTGCCAATGAGCAGTTCTTC. Translation: CASSNRGANEQFF. The complete variable domain, with remaining parts taken from reference TRBV25-1 and TRBJ2-1, reads EADIYQTPRYLVIGTGKKITLECSQTMGHDKMYWYQQDPGMELHLIHYSYGVNSTEKGDLSSESTVSRIRTEHFPLTLESARPSHTSQYLCASSNRGANEQFFGPGTRLTVL.

The chain recombines TRBV5-1 with TRBJ2-7; 12 bases align to TRBD2. CDR3 length equals 20 residues. Germline V lookup: CDR1 SGHRS, CDR2 YFSETQ. With V trimmed by 5 bases and J by 0 bases, 18 bases remained unmatched. The CDR3 is CASSRGLPGTSGLSSYEQYF. The CDR3 DNA reads as TGCGCCAGCAGTCGGGGACTCCCCGGGACTAGCGGGCTTAGCTCCTACGAGCAGTACTTC. Combining the CDR3 with reference TRBV5-1 and TRBJ2-7 gives the whole variable domain KAGVTQTPRYLIKTRGQQVTLSCSPISGHRSVSWYQQTPGQGLQFLFEYFSETQRNKGNFPGRFSGRQFSNSRSEMNVSTLELGDSALYLCASSRGLPGTSGLSSYEQYFGPGTRLTVT.

The chain uses TRBV29-1 and TRBJ1-1, with D maybe TRBD1 (5 bases). Trimming cost V 6 bases and J 4 bases, with 21 bases left between them. This CDR3 is 15 amino acids long. The V gene's germline CDR1 is SQVTM and CDR2 ANQGSEA. The CDR3 region is CSVEGRDFLGTEAFF. The DNA for the CDR3 is TGCAGCGTGGAGGGACGCGATTTCCTCGGCACTGAAGCTTTCTTT.

The V and J genes are TRBV27 and TRBJ1-5, with no clear D. V lost 6 bases, J lost 4 bases, and 13 bases lay in between. This CDR3 comprises 14 residues. The germline V gene has CDR1 MNHEY and CDR2 SMNVEV (reference sequence). The CDR3 coding sequence is TGTGCCAGCAGAGCGATCCAACCGAATCAGCCCCAGCATTTT. The encoded protein is CASRAIQPNQPQHF.

This clone showed up just once. The V gene is TRBV14, the J gene TRBJ2-5; 9 bases map to TRBD2. With V trimmed by 5 bases and J by 4 bases, 5 bases remained unmatched. The CDR3 has 14 amino acids. CDR1 is SGHDN, CDR2 FVKESK, per germline. The CDR3 here is CASSTLSGRETQYF. CDR3 sequence (DNA): TGTGCCAGCAGCACCCTTAGCGGGAGAGAGACCCAGTACTTC.

This rearrangement joins TRBV6-5 to TRBJ1-2, with no clear D. The CDR3 is 12 amino acids. V was shortened by 9 bases and J by 2 bases, with 10 bases between the two germline ends. Germline-derived CDR1 and CDR2 are MNHEY and SVGAGI. The CDR3 DNA reads as TGTGCCAGTAATTCCGGGAACTATGGCTACACCTTC. Protein: CASNSGNYGYTF.

The V call is TRBV5-1, the J call TRBJ2-1; TRBD2 might be the D (6 bases). This CDR3 contains 13 residues. Germline loops: CDR1 SGHRS, CDR2 YFSETQ. V gave up 5 bases and J gave up 4 bases, with 10 bases separating them. The CDR3 reads CASRRDSYNEQFF. The CDR3 DNA is TGCGCCAGCAGACGGGACTCTTACAATGAGCAGTTCTTC.

The chain links TRBV19 to TRBJ2-2, with a possible D match to TRBD2 (5 bases). The ends were cut back, 8 bases at V and 7 bases at J, with 5 bases in the middle. The CDR3 runs to 10 residues. Germline V CDR1 and CDR2: LNHDA, SQIVND (reference sequence). The DNA of the CDR3 is TGTGCCAGTCGGGGCGGGGAGCTGTTTTTT. Translation: CASRGGELFF.

This clone occurred a few times. The rearrangement links TRBV30 to TRBJ2-7; 8 bases are a match to TRBD1. Germline V CDR1 and CDR2: GTSNPN, SVGIG (reference sequence). Trimming cost V 8 bases and J 5 bases; bases outside gene matches: 11. CDR3 size: 13 residues. CDR3: CAPHSGGQNEQYF. As DNA, the CDR3 is TGTGCCCCGCACTCAGGGGGCCAGAACGAGCAGTACTTC.

This clone occurred a few times. V usage is TRBV6-5 and J usage is TRBJ2-2; TRBD2 matches 9 bases. CDR3 size: 15 residues. V shed 5 bases, J shed 6 bases, and the junction held 7 bases outside the gene matches. From germline, CDR1 is MNHEY and CDR2 SVGAGI. CDR3 sequence: CASSLSGSGAGELFF. The CDR3, as DNA: TGTGCCAGCAGTCTTAGCGGGAGTGGTGCCGGGGAGCTGTTTTTT.

The V gene is TRBV25-1, the J gene TRBJ2-3; the match to TRBD1 covers 7 bases. Germline V gene data show CDR1 as MGHDK and CDR2 as SYGVNS. V shed 8 bases, J shed 3 bases, and the junction held 11 bases outside the gene matches. CDR3 size: 15 residues. DNA of the CDR3: TGTGCCAGCGGAGGTAAGACAGGGTCAACAGATACGCAGTATTTT. Protein: CASGGKTGSTDTQYF.

The V and J genes are TRBV30 and TRBJ2-2; no clear D gene. The CDR3 is 13 amino acids. Germline V gives CDR1 GTSNPN, CDR2 SVGIG (reference sequence). V was pared by 5 bases and J by 6 bases, with 13 bases between. CDR3 loop: CAWGWRRAGELFF. The DNA of the CDR3 is TGTGCCTGGGGGTGGCGGCGAGCCGGGGAGCTGTTTTTT.